The source of this T cell receptor (beta chain) is a study of breast tumors, draining lymph nodes, adjacent tissues (dated by TCRdb to 2016 to 2017). Background for the entire study: Breast cancer patients provided tumor, adjacent nontumor tissue and axillary lymph nodes, and the study compared the TCR beta repertoires across these three sources. In human breast cancer, the study set out to assess how tumor, surrounding tissue and draining lymph node repertoires relate to one another and whether T cells might be exchanged between them.

The sequencer listed for this sample is Illumina HiSeq 2000. TCR beta chain libraries were generated through multiplex PCR amplification. The amplified TCR beta chain products were analyzed by high-throughput sequencing. The public sequencing data were trimmed at Q25 with fastp and processed into clonotypes with MiXCR by TCRdb, which kept only in-frame beta chains. One record per CDR3 amino acid sequence lists the most common genes and DNA. The sample contains over 60,000 distinct CDR3 sequences, around 60% of them found a single time. Of the sample, about 19% is held by the ten largest clones. This clonotype came up many times. No antigen is known for it. Base qualities are not at hand, and no much larger clone is one base apart. The germline V gene gives CDR1 as KGHDR and CDR2 as SFDVKD. Relative to germline, V is 4 bases shorter and J is 7 bases shorter, with 9 bases between their ends. Reading from cysteine to phenylalanine, the CDR3 counts 12 amino acids. Left in the record is the CDR3 DNA by itself, 36 bases read in frame from the first base.

Overall study outcomes, separate from this receptor: The data were judged consistent with most tumor T cells deriving from the lymph node and then expanding within tumor tissue. The conclusion that tumor T cells originate in lymph nodes was framed as consistent with a hypothesis rather than directly demonstrated. T-cell repertoire diversity in tumors was found to be lower than in lymph nodes but higher than in nontumor tissue, and preferential V and J gene usage was observed. In luminal-like breast cancer, tumor and nontumor tissue repertoires resembled each other significantly more than in basal-like breast cancer.

This receptor was taken from a female donor with breast cancer. Some clones in this sample may be carry-over from other donors' samples. The specimen was breast tumor tissue. The chain links TRBV24-1 with TRBJ2-5; no D gene can be assigned with confidence. The nucleotide sequence reads TGTGCCACCAGTGACCCGGTAGGGACCCAGTACTTC. It codes for CATSDPVGTQYF.